These 11 T cell receptor beta chains originate from one sample sequenced in a study of OX40 agonist ivuxolimab in advanced cancers. Some clones are missing from TCRdb's copy, which holds only in-frame ones; the method was immunoSEQ multiplex PCR. This table holds 35,000 or so clones, roughly four fifths found once. Sample: CD4+ or CD8+ T cells sorted from blood, taken in a trial of the OX40 agonist ivuxolimab. The receptors shown here come from an adult with an advanced solid tumor such as melanoma, head and neck, liver or kidney cancer.

The chain has TRBV30 and TRBJ2-3, with D tentatively TRBD1 or TRBD2 (5 bases each). Trimming removed 1 base at V and 2 bases at J, with 13 bases between. Germline assignment: CDR1 GTSNPN and CDR2 SVGIG (reference sequence). The CDR3 has 15 amino acids. The CDR3 nucleotides read TGTGCCTGGAGTGCTGGGGGAGCGTCCACAGATACGCAGTATTTT. It codes for CAWSAGGASTDTQYF.

This clone was recorded a few times. The gene calls are TRBV5-1 and TRBJ2-7, with 7 nucleotides matching TRBD1. Germline trimming cut 4 bases from V and 6 bases from J; bases unmatched to any gene: 13. The CDR3 runs to 15 residues. From germline, CDR1 is SGHRS and CDR2 YFSETQ. The CDR3 here is CASSGTGTAFGEQYF. In DNA form, the CDR3 reads TGCGCCAGCAGCGGGACCGGGACAGCATTTGGCGAGCAGTACTTC.

A single count supports this clone. The chain couples TRBV18 to TRBJ2-5; the D gene could be TRBD1 or TRBD2 (5 bases each). This CDR3 is built from 12 residues. Trimming took off 6 bases at V and 6 bases at J, with 11 bases between the two ends. Germline loops: CDR1 KGHSH, CDR2 LQKENI. The CDR3 sequence: CASSGAPKTQYF. The CDR3, as DNA: TGTGCCAGCTCCGGGGCCCCAAAGACCCAGTACTTC.

This chain links TRBV29-1 with TRBJ2-5, with 13 bases matching TRBD2. This CDR3 has 14 residues. CDR1 SQVTM and CDR2 ANQGSEA come from the germline V gene. The trim removed 7 bases at V and 5 bases at J, leaving 7 bases unmatched. DNA of the CDR3: TGCAGCGAACTAGCGGGAGGGTCAGGGGAGACCCAGTACTTC. Its translation: CSELAGGSGETQYF.

The chain uses TRBV4-1 and TRBJ2-3; 10 bases are a match to TRBD2. CDR3 length: 20 residues. The J segment lost 2 bases and the V segment lost 0 bases, leaving 14 bases of the junction unmatched. Germline lookup yields CDR1 MGHRA and CDR2 YSYEKL. CDR3 sequence reads: CASSQEAAIAGGIYTDTQYF. The CDR3 nucleotides are TGCGCCAGCAGCCAAGAGGCGGCGATAGCGGGGGGCATTTACACAGATACGCAGTATTTT.

V gene TRBV6-1 combines with J gene TRBJ1-4, with D hard to call. The V gene's germline CDR1 is MNHNS and CDR2 SASEGT. V was pared by 3 bases and J by 4 bases, with 15 bases between. The CDR3 is 16 residues long. The CDR3 reads CASSDPRASGNEKLFF. Here the CDR3 DNA reads TGTGCCAGCAGTGACCCGAGGGCCTCCGGTAATGAAAAACTGTTTTTT.

The chain combines TRBV28 with TRBJ1-5; 9 bases fit TRBD1. Per germline, CDR1 MDHEN and CDR2 SYDVKM. The CDR3 consists of 14 residues. With V trimmed by 5 bases and J by 5 bases, 4 bases remained unmatched. CDR3 amino acids: CASSRDRVDQPQHF. CDR3 in DNA: TGTGCCAGCAGTCGGGACAGGGTAGATCAGCCCCAGCATTTT.

The chain is built from TRBV7-9 and TRBJ2-7; D is perhaps TRBD1 (6 bases). There are 15 residues in the CDR3. The germline CDR1 and CDR2 sequences are SEHNR and FQNEAQ (reference sequence). The V and J ends lost 1 base and 4 bases respectively, with 14 bases between them. CDR3 sequence (DNA): TGTGCCAGCAGCTTAGAGGCAGGGGAGCGTTACGAGCAGTACTTC. Encoded protein: CASSLEAGERYEQYF.

Concerning this clone itself: At one boundary the junction diverges from the germline segment, which might be a read error. The chain combines TRBV7-7 with TRBJ2-5, with D perhaps assigned TRBD1 or TRBD2 (6 bases each). The CDR3 spans 14 residues. Germline CDR1 is SSHAT and CDR2 is FNYEAQ (reference sequence). Here the CDR3 reads CASSLRGRGETQYF. CDR3 sequence (DNA): TGTGCTAGCAGCTTACGGGGGCGAGGAGAGACCCAGTACTTC. Looking up the rest from reference TRBV7-7 and TRBJ2-5 gives the full variable domain: GAGVSQSPRYKVTKRGQDVTLRCDPISSHATLYWYQQALGQGPEFLTYFNYEAQPDKSGLPSDRFSAERPEGSISTLTIQRTEQRDSAMYRCASSLRGRGETQYFGPGTRLLVL.

This clone was recorded once. This chain joins TRBV7-9 and TRBJ2-7; a possible D gene is TRBD1 (5 bases). The CDR3 is 15 amino acids. V was pared by 1 base and J by 0 bases, with 10 bases between. In germline, CDR1 is SEHNR, CDR2 FQNEAQ (reference sequence). In nucleotides, the CDR3 is TGTGCCAGCAGCTTAGGGACATGGTTCTCCTACGAGCAGTACTTC. This codes for CASSLGTWFSYEQYF.

The V gene is TRBV11-2, the J gene TRBJ1-6, with a weak D call TRBD1 (5 bases). The V end lost 1 base, the J end lost 7 bases, and 17 bases lay between the germline ends. Germline V CDR1 and CDR2: SGHAT, FQNNGV. The CDR3 length is 17 residues. CDR3 nucleotide sequence: TGTGCCAGCAGCTTAGTCCTTTCCAGGGACGGCAATTCACCCCTCCACTTT. Amino acids: CASSLVLSRDGNSPLHF.